One T cell receptor (beta chain) is described in this entry. Its cognate antigen is unknown. This record belongs to a study of T cells expressing NK-cell markers. Across the study: From sorted CD3+CD56+NKG2C+, CD3+CD56+NKG2C- and CD3+CD56-NKG2C+ T cells came the TCR beta repertoires. There were seven HCMV-seropositive donors and one seronegative donor among the eight sequenced. Findings and limits, study-wide: In several donors, dominant clonotypes made up about 25-60.1% of CD3+CD56-NKG2C+ cells. In roughly 6 donors, dominant CD3+CD56+NKG2C+ clones formed roughly 1.0-7.5% of CD8+ cells.

This CDR3 contains 13 residues. Per the germline V gene, CDR1 is SGHDT and CDR2 is YYEEEE. From its re-call of the 5' RACE reads, TCRdb lists each CDR3 protein once, without DNA. The sample has roughly 450,000 distinct CDR3 sequences. Sequences were obtained from blood T cells: a sorted CD56 or NKG2C T cell subset, CD4+ or CD8+ T cells, or bulk PBMC T cells (not recorded which). V gene TRBV5-6 combines with J gene TRBJ2-7; TCRdb indicates TRBD1, and absent DNA this call remains unverified. The clonotype was recovered from a woman in her 50s in good health. This CDR3 reads CASSPPEAYEQYF.